Listed below are T cell receptor beta chains from one sample, sequenced in a study of T cell responses to AZD1222 COVID-19 vaccine. Libraries were prepared by immunoSEQ multiplex PCR; TCRdb keeps only in-frame clonotypes and omits some of them. Of around 84,000 clones listed, 70% to 90% are singletons. Sequenced material: peripheral blood, taken 28 days after the second AZD1222 dose. The receptor set was obtained from an adult who received the AZD1222 COVID-19 vaccine. Each CDR3 is given with its conserved first and last residue. The D gene is left open where the match is weak. Clone size is shown for a subset of rows, as once, few, many or a class of expanded clone.

D	size	V	J	DNA	CDR3
TRBD1	.	TRBV7-9	TRBJ2-2	TGTGCCAGCAGCTTAGTGGGACAGGGACCCGGGGAGCTGTTTTTT	CASSLVGQGPGELFF
TRBD2	.	TRBV9	TRBJ2-7	TGTGCCAGCAGCCCCTACGCCGGGAGGACGGGAGCCTACGAGCAGTACTTC	CASSPYAGRTGAYEQYF
TRBD1	.	TRBV6-5	TRBJ2-7	TGTGCCAGCAGCAGCGGGACAGGGGGAAGGGAGCAGTACTTC	CASSSGTGGREQYF
.	.	TRBV7-2	TRBJ1-2	TGTGCCAGCAGCTCGCAGGGTTGGTATGGCTACACCTTC	CASSSQGWYGYTF
.	.	TRBV19	TRBJ1-2	TGTGCCAGTTCGGGCTTAGCTAACTATGGCTACACCTTC	CASSGLANYGYTF
TRBD2	.	TRBV7-6	TRBJ2-1	TGTGCCAGCAGCCTAGCGGGGGGTCACAATGAGCAGTTCTTC	CASSLAGGHNEQFF
TRBD1	.	TRBV6-1	TRBJ1-3	TGTGCCAGCAGTGATTTCACAGGGGGCGATGGAAACACCATATATTTT	CASSDFTGGDGNTIYF
.	.	TRBV5-6	TRBJ2-5	TGTGCCAGCAGCAGTGCCGGAGGGAGAGAGACCCAGTACTTC	CASSSAGGRETQYF
.	.	TRBV19	TRBJ1-1	TGTGCCAGTAGTGCAAAGGCGGGCACTGAAGCTTTCTTT	CASSAKAGTEAFF
.	.	TRBV27	TRBJ1-2	TGTGCCAGCAGTTTAAGGTCCGGGACATTAAGTTATGGCTACACCTTC	CASSLRSGTLSYGYTF
.	.	TRBV19	TRBJ1-2	TGTGCCAGTATCACGCCCGGGACGGGCTATGGCTACACCTTC	CASITPGTGYGYTF
TRBD2	.	TRBV15	TRBJ2-1	TGTGCCACCAGGGGACGAACGGGGGGGAATGAGCAGTTCTTC	CATRGRTGGNEQFF
TRBD1	.	TRBV3-1/TRBV3-2	TRBJ1-3	TGTGCCAGCAGGCAAGGGATGTGGGGACAGGGGGTATCTGGAAACACCATATATTTT	CASRQGMWGQGVSGNTIYF
.	.	TRBV5-4	TRBJ2-3	TGTGCCAGCAGCTCCGGGGGAATTCCATATACGCAGTATTTT	CASSSGGIPYTQYF
.	.	TRBV6-5	TRBJ2-4	TGTGCCAGCAGAGACTTTGGGCTAGCCAAAAACATTCAGTACTTC	CASRDFGLAKNIQYF
TRBD2	.	TRBV2	TRBJ2-1	TGTGCCAGCAGTGAATTGCGGGGGGCTTACAATGAGCAGTTCTTC	CASSELRGAYNEQFF
TRBD1	.	TRBV10-3	TRBJ2-3	TGTGCCATCAGTGAGACCGGGACAGGGGGCACAGATACGCAGTATTTT	CAISETGTGGTDTQYF
.	.	TRBV7-8	TRBJ2-5	TGTGCCAGCAGCCCCCGCAGGTTCGGAGAGACCCAGTACTTC	CASSPRRFGETQYF
.	.	TRBV28	TRBJ1-1	TGTGCCAGCAGTTTAGCCCCACAGGGAACGGCTTTCTTT	CASSLAPQGTAFF
.	.	TRBV14	TRBJ2-1	TGTGCCAGCAGCCAAGCGATCGGGAATGAGCAGTTCTTC	CASSQAIGNEQFF
TRBD1	.	TRBV5-1	TRBJ1-4	TGCGCCAGCAGTAAGATGACAGGGGGAGAGGAAAAACTGTTTTTT	CASSKMTGGEEKLFF
.	.	TRBV14	TRBJ2-1	TGTGCCAGCAGCCAAGCTATCGGGAATGAGCAGTTCTTC	CASSQAIGNEQFF
.	.	TRBV4-2	TRBJ2-7	TGTGCCAGCAGCCTTAACCCCGGCGAGCAGTACTTC	CASSLNPGEQYF
TRBD1	.	TRBV20-1	TRBJ1-2	TGCAGTGCTAGGACAGGGAATGGCTACACCTTC	CSARTGNGYTF
.	once	TRBV12-3/TRBV12-4	TRBJ2-5	TGTGCCAGCAGTTTAGTGTCGGAGACCCAGTACTTC	CASSLVSETQYF
.	.	TRBV5-5	TRBJ2-2	TGTGCCAGCAGCTTGGATTGGGTTGACACCGGGGAGCTGTTTTTT	CASSLDWVDTGELFF
TRBD1	.	TRBV6-6	TRBJ1-5	TGTGCCAGCAGCCCCGGGACAGGCAAGCCCCAGCATTTT	CASSPGTGKPQHF
.	.	TRBV10-3	TRBJ2-5	TGTGCCATTGCCTCGAAGGTTGAGGAGACCCAGTACTTC	CAIASKVEETQYF
.	.	TRBV3-1/TRBV3-2	TRBJ1-1	TGTGCCAGCAGCCAAGGGGCTAACACTGAAGCTTTCTTT	CASSQGANTEAFF
.	.	TRBV5-1	TRBJ2-1	TGCGCCAGCAGCTTTGAGGACAGCTCCTACAATGAGCAGTTCTTC	CASSFEDSSYNEQFF
TRBD2	.	TRBV7-8	TRBJ2-2	TGTGCCAGCAGCTCTGGGACTAGCGGTACCGGGGAGCTGTTTTTT	CASSSGTSGTGELFF
.	.	TRBV4-2	TRBJ1-3	TGTGCCAGCAGCCAAGAAGCGGAGAACTCTGGAAACACCATATATTTT	CASSQEAENSGNTIYF
.	.	TRBV13	TRBJ1-1	TGTGCCAGCAGTTTGCCAAAAGGGGCGCTGGTCCTGAACACTGAAGCTTTCTTT	CASSLPKGALVLNTEAFF
.	.	TRBV14	TRBJ1-5	TGTGCCAGCAGCCAAGCCGGACTCACTTGGCCCCAGCATTTT	CASSQAGLTWPQHF